A selection of T cell receptor beta chains follows, all from one sample in a study of identical twins. TCRdb recomputed calls from the 5' RACE reads with MiXCR, one row per CDR3 protein. The data contain just over 450,000 distinct CDR3 sequences, 12% to 15% of them singletons. These data are also associated with another study on yellow fever vaccine responses in identical twins.

The source material was CD4+ T cells sorted from blood. The receptors originated from a young woman in good health. Both conserved end residues are part of each CDR3. Each record gives: clone size, V gene, D gene, J gene, CDR3 DNA, CDR3 protein. The D gene is left open where the match is weak. Only part of the rows carry a size: once, few, many, or a class if the clone is expanded.

size: .; V: TRBV7-9; D: TRBD1; J: TRBJ2-5; DNA: TGTGCCAGCAGCCCCGGGACAGGTAACAAGGAGACCCAGTACTTC; CDR3: CASSPGTGNKETQYF
size: few; V: TRBV2; D: .; J: TRBJ2-3; DNA: TGTGCCAGCAGCACCTCCGCCTGGGAGGGGGGGCTTAGCACAGATACGCAGTATTTT; CDR3: CASSTSAWEGGLSTDTQYF
size: .; V: TRBV4-2; D: .; J: TRBJ2-2; DNA: TGTGCCAGCAGCCCGCGACCAAACCCCGGGGAGCTGTTTTTT; CDR3: CASSPRPNPGELFF
size: .; V: TRBV7-2; D: TRBD2; J: TRBJ2-2; DNA: TGTGCCAGCAGCTCCGGACTAGCCCTCAACACCGGGGAGCTGTTTTTT; CDR3: CASSSGLALNTGELFF
size: .; V: TRBV15; D: TRBD1; J: TRBJ2-1; DNA: TGTGCCACCAGGGGGACAGGGGGCTGGAATGAGCAGTTCTTC; CDR3: CATRGTGGWNEQFF
size: many; V: TRBV3-1; D: .; J: TRBJ2-7; DNA: TGTGCCAGCAGCCCCCTTTCCCTCGGCGAGCAGTACTTC; CDR3: CASSPLSLGEQYF
size: .; V: TRBV9; D: .; J: TRBJ2-7; DNA: TGTGCCAGCAGCGTAGCGGACACCGACTACGAGCAGTACTTC; CDR3: CASSVADTDYEQYF
size: .; V: TRBV12-3/TRBV12-4; D: TRBD1; J: TRBJ1-2; DNA: TGTGCCAGCAGTTTTCCGGGACAGGGTTACTATGGCTACACCTTC; CDR3: CASSFPGQGYYGYTF
size: many; V: TRBV24-1; D: .; J: TRBJ2-5; DNA: TGTGCCACCAGTGAATCGCTTTCGGAGACCCAGTACTTC; CDR3: CATSESLSETQYF
size: many; V: TRBV10-3; D: TRBD1; J: TRBJ1-5; DNA: TGTGCCATCAGTCAGGACAGGGTCCATCAGCCCCAGCATTTT; CDR3: CAISQDRVHQPQHF
size: .; V: TRBV6-5; D: .; J: TRBJ2-5; DNA: TGTGCCAGCAGTTATCTTGGCGGGGTCCAAGAGACCCAGTACTTC; CDR3: CASSYLGGVQETQYF
size: .; V: TRBV28; D: TRBD1; J: TRBJ1-4; DNA: TGTGCCAGCAGACGACAGGGAGGTAATGAAAAACTGTTTTTT; CDR3: CASRRQGGNEKLFF
size: few; V: TRBV5-6; D: .; J: TRBJ2-1; DNA: TGTGCCAGCAGCCCCGGCGTTGTATACAATGAGCAGTTCTTC; CDR3: CASSPGVVYNEQFF
size: few; V: TRBV7-2; D: TRBD2; J: TRBJ2-7; DNA: TGTGCCAGCAGCCCTGGGGTAGCGGGGTCCTACGAGCAGTACTTC; CDR3: CASSPGVAGSYEQYF
size: few; V: TRBV29-1; D: .; J: TRBJ2-2; DNA: TGCAGCGTACGAATGCGGGCAGGAAACACCGGGGAGCTGTTTTTT; CDR3: CSVRMRAGNTGELFF
size: few; V: TRBV27; D: .; J: TRBJ2-7; DNA: TGTGCCAGCAGTTTAGAGGAACCTCCCTACGAGCAGTACTTC; CDR3: CASSLEEPPYEQYF
size: .; V: TRBV12-3/TRBV12-4; D: .; J: TRBJ2-6; DNA: TGTGCCTTCAGCCCACGAAGGACTCGCAACTACTCTGGGGCCAACGTCCTGACTTTC; CDR3: CAFSPRRTRNYSGANVLTF
size: .; V: TRBV20-1; D: .; J: TRBJ1-6; DNA: TGCAGTGCTAGAGATCTGCAGCTCCTTTATAATTCACCCCTCCACTTT; CDR3: CSARDLQLLYNSPLHF
size: .; V: TRBV2; D: .; J: TRBJ2-3; DNA: TGTGCCAGCAGTGTGGACAGCCTGACAGATACGCAGTATTTT; CDR3: CASSVDSLTDTQYF
size: few; V: TRBV5-5; D: .; J: TRBJ2-5; DNA: TGTGCCAGCAGCTTAGGGGCAGGAACAGAGACCCAGTACTTC; CDR3: CASSLGAGTETQYF
size: .; V: TRBV10-3; D: .; J: TRBJ2-2; DNA: TGTGCCATCAGTGAGTCGTTGGGCACCGGGGAGCTGTTTTTT; CDR3: CAISESLGTGELFF
size: .; V: TRBV25-1; D: .; J: TRBJ2-7; DNA: TGTGCCCGGATCTACGAGCAGTACTTC; CDR3: CARIYEQYF
size: few; V: TRBV28; D: .; J: TRBJ2-2; DNA: TGTGCCAGCAGAATGCAGCTTCGGACCGGGGAGCTGTTTTTT; CDR3: CASRMQLRTGELFF
size: few; V: TRBV6-5; D: .; J: TRBJ2-5; DNA: TGTGCCAGCAGTTACGTGTCCCCTCCAGAGACCCAGTACTTC; CDR3: CASSYVSPPETQYF
size: many; V: TRBV6-5; D: .; J: TRBJ1-4; DNA: TGTGCCAGCAGTTACTCTTGGGCAACTAATGAAAAACTGTTTTTT; CDR3: CASSYSWATNEKLFF
size: .; V: TRBV29-1; D: TRBD2; J: TRBJ2-6; DNA: TGCAGCGTTTCGGGGGGGGGTCTGAGCTCTGGGGCCAACGTCCTGACTTTC; CDR3: CSVSGGGLSSGANVLTF
size: few; V: TRBV20-1; D: TRBD2; J: TRBJ2-7; DNA: TGCAGTGTGCCGGGGGGGACCTACGAGCAGTACTTC; CDR3: CSVPGGTYEQYF
size: few; V: TRBV12-5; D: .; J: TRBJ2-6; DNA: TGTGCTAGCGGACAGTCTGGGGCCAACGTCCTGACTTTC; CDR3: CASGQSGANVLTF
size: few; V: TRBV30; D: .; J: TRBJ2-5; DNA: TGTGCCTGGAGACCCCCCGGGGGCGAGACCCAGTACTTC; CDR3: CAWRPPGGETQYF
size: few; V: TRBV7-9; D: .; J: TRBJ2-5; DNA: TGTGCCAGCAGCTTAGCTGGAGTACTGAAAGAGACCCAGTACTTC; CDR3: CASSLAGVLKETQYF
size: few; V: TRBV12-5; D: .; J: TRBJ2-5; DNA: TGTGCTAGTGGACCATCGGGGGGCCGAGAGACCCAGTACTTC; CDR3: CASGPSGGRETQYF
size: .; V: TRBV19; D: TRBD1; J: TRBJ1-1; DNA: TGTGCCAGTAGTGCCCGGACAGGGGTGAACACTGAAGCTTTCTTT; CDR3: CASSARTGVNTEAFF
size: few; V: TRBV28; D: TRBD1; J: TRBJ1-1; DNA: TGTGCCAGCAGTTCGTTGGACAGGATCAACACTGAAGCTTTCTTT; CDR3: CASSSLDRINTEAFF